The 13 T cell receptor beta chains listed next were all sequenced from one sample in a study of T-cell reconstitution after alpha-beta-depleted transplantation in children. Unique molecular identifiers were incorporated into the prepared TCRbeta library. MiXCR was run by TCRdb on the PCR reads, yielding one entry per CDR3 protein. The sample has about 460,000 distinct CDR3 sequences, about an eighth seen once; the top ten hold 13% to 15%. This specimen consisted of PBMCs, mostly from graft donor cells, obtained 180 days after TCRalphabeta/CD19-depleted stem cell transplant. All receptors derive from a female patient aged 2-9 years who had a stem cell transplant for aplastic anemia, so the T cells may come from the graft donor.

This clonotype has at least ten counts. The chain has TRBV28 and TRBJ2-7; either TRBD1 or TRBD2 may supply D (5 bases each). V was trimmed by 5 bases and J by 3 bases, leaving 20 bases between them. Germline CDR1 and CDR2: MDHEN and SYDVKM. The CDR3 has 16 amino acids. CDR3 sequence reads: CASSPERGVRNYEQYF. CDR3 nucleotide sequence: TGTGCCAGCAGTCCAGAGAGGGGAGTGAGAAACTACGAGCAGTACTTC.

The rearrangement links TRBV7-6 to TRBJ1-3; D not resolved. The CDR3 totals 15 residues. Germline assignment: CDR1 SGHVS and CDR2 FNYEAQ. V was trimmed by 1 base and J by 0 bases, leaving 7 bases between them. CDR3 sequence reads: CASSLDPDSGNTIYF. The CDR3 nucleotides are TGTGCCAGCAGCTTAGATCCAGACTCTGGAAACACCATATATTTT.

The CDR3 loop is CASSRRDRGRTGVIYEQYF. Here the CDR3 DNA reads TGTGCCAGCAGTCGCCGGGACAGGGGACGGACAGGCGTTATTTACGAGCAGTACTTC. This sequence joins TRBV28 and TRBJ2-7, with TRBD1 matching 10 bases. Germline values: CDR1 MDHEN, CDR2 SYDVKM. The V segment lost 5 bases and the J segment 4 bases; nucleotides outside the gene matches: 20. The CDR3 runs 19 residues.

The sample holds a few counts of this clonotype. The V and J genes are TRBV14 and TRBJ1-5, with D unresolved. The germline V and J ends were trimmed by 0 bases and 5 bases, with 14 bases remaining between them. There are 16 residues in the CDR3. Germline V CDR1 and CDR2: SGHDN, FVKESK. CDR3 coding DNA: TGTGCCAGCAGCCAAGATGGGCTGGGCCTGTATCAGCCCCAGCATTTT. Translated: CASSQDGLGLYQPQHF.

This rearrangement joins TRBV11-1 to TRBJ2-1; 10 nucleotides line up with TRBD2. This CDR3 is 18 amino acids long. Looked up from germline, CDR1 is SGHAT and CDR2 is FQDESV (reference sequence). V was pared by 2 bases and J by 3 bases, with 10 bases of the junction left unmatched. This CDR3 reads CASSLPRTSGPDYNEQFF. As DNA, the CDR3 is TGTGCCAGCAGCTTACCCAGGACTAGCGGACCAGACTACAATGAGCAGTTCTTC.

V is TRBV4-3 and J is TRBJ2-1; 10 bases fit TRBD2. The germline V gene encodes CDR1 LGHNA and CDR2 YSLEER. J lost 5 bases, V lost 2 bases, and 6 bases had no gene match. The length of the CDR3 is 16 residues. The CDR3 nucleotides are TGCGCCAGCAGCCAATTAGCGGGAGGTCAGAACAATGAGCAGTTCTTC. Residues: CASSQLAGGQNNEQFF.

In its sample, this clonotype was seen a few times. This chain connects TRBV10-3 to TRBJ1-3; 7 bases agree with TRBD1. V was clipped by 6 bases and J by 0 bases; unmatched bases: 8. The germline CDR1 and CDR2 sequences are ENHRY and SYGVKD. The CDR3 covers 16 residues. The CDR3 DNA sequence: TGTGCCATCAGGCCCCCGGACAGGCCCTCTGGAAACACCATATATTTT. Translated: CAIRPPDRPSGNTIYF.

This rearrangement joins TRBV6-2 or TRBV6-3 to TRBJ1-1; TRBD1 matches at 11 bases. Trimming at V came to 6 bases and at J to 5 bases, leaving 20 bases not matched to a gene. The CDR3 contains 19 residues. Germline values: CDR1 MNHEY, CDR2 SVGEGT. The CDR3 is CASRSLPGQGGGSSTEAFF. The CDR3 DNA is TGTGCCAGCAGGTCCCTCCCGGGACAGGGGGGTGGCTCAAGTACTGAAGCTTTCTTT.

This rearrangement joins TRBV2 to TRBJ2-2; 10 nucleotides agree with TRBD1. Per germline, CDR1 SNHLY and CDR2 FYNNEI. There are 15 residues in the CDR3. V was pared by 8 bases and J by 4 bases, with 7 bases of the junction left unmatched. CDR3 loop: CASQSRTGGTGELFF. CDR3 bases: TGTGCCAGCCAATCAAGGACAGGGGGCACCGGGGAGCTGTTTTTT.

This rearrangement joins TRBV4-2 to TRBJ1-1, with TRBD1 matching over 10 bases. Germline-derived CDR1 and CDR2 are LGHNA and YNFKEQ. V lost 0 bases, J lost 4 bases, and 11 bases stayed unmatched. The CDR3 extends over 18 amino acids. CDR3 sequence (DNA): TGTGCCAGCAGCCAAGATAAAAGGACAGGGGGAGGAATCACTGAAGCTTTCTTT. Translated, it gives CASSQDKRTGGGITEAFF.

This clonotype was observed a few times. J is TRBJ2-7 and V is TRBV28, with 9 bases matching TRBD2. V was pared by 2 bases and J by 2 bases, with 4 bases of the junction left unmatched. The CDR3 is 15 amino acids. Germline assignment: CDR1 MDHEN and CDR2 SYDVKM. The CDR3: CASSLRLADTYEQYF. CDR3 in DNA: TGTGCCAGCAGTTTAAGACTAGCGGATACCTACGAGCAGTACTTC.

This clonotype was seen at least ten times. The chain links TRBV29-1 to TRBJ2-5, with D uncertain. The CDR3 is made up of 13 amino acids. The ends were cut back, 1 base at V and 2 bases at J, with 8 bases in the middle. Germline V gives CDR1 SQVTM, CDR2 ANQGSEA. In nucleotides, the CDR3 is TGCAGCGTTGAAGGTCGGATTCAAGAGACCCAGTACTTC. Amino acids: CSVEGRIQETQYF.

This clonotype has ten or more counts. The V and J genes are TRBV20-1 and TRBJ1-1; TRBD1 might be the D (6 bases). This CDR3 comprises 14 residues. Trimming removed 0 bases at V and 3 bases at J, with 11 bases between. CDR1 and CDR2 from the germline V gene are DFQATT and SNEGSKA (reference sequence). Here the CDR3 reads CSARDRGRDTEAFF. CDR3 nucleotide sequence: TGCAGTGCTAGAGATCGGGGGCGGGACACTGAAGCTTTCTTT.